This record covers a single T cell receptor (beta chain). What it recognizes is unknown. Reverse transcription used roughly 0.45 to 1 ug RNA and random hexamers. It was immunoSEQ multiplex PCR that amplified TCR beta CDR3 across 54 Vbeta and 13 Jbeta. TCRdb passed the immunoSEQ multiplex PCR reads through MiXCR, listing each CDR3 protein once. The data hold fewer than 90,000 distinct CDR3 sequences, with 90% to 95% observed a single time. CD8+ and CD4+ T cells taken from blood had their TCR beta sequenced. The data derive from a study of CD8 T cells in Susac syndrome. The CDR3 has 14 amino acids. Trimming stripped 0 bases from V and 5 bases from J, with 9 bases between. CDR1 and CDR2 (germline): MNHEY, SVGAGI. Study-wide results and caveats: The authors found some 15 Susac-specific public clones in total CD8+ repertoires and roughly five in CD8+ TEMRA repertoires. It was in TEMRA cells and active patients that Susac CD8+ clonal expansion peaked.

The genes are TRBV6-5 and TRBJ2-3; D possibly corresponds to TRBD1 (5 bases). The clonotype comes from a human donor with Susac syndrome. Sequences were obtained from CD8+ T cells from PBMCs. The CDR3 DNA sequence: TGTGCCAGCAGTTACTCTGGACACAAAGATACGCAGTATTTT. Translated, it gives CASSYSGHKDTQYF.